A single sample gave rise to the 13 T cell receptor beta chains below, sequenced in a study of shared clonotypes between healthy human individuals. Sequencing was performed with immunoSEQ multiplex PCR; in TCRdb, only in-frame clones are kept and a portion is missing. The data hold about 2,500,000 clones, with around 94% observed a single time. The sequenced sample was naive CD4+ T cells sorted from blood. Subset: CD45RA+ positively selected. These receptors originate from a man aged 18 to 35 in good health.

The chain uses TRBV7-8 and TRBJ2-7, with D tentatively TRBD1 or TRBD2 (5 bases each). There are 15 residues in the CDR3. The ends were cut back, 5 bases at V and 0 bases at J, with 14 bases in the middle. Germline V gives CDR1 SGHVS, CDR2 FQNEAQ. The CDR3 DNA reads TGTGCCAGCAGCGTCGGGACGGGGAGCTCCTACGAGCAGTACTTC. Translating gives CASSVGTGSSYEQYF. The full variable domain, rest sourced from reference TRBV7-8 and TRBJ2-7, is GAGVSQSPRYKVAKRGQDVALRCDPISGHVSLFWYQQALGQGPEFLTYFQNEAQLDKSGLPSDRFFAERPEGSVSTLKIQRTQQEDSAVYLCASSVGTGSSYEQYFGPGTRLTVT.

The chain has TRBV6-5 and TRBJ1-2; 9 bases line up with TRBD1. J gave up 4 bases and V 5 bases, and 8 bases lay outside the gene matches. CDR3 length: 15 residues. Germline assignment: CDR1 MNHEY and CDR2 SVGAGI. The DNA of the CDR3 is TGTGCCAGCAGTCTCACCACAGGGGGCTCCTATGGCTACACCTTC. Translating it yields CASSLTTGGSYGYTF.

This clone was seen a single time. This rearrangement joins TRBV11-2 to TRBJ1-1, with D possibly TRBD1 on 5 matching bases. CDR1 is SGHAT, CDR2 FQNNGV, per germline. V shed 3 bases and J shed 4 bases, with 15 bases lying between them. The CDR3 is made up of 15 amino acids. DNA for the CDR3: TGTGCCAGCAGCTTTAGGGGCCCTGAGGCCACTGAAGCTTTCTTT. Translating it yields CASSFRGPEATEAFF.

The chain links TRBV6-1 to TRBJ1-1, with D unclear. Germline CDR1 is MNHNS and CDR2 is SASEGT. V lost 2 bases to trimming and J lost 4 bases, with 11 bases between them. This CDR3 is built from 14 residues. CDR3 loop: CASSEWRVGTEAFF. CDR3 DNA sequence: TGTGCCAGCAGTGAATGGAGGGTGGGCACTGAAGCTTTCTTT.

The V gene is TRBV5-6, the J gene TRBJ1-1, with D perhaps TRBD1 (5 bases). Germline V gives CDR1 SGHDT, CDR2 YYEEEE. The CDR3 sequence is 13 residues long. The V and J ends lost 6 bases and 10 bases respectively, with 19 bases between them. The CDR3 sequence is CASTLKRGLGAFF. The CDR3 coding sequence is TGTGCCAGCACCCTAAAAAGGGGACTGGGAGCTTTCTTT.

CDR3 coding DNA: TGTGCCAGCAGCGAACCCGGGACTGCAGGAGGTGGCTACACCTTC. It codes for CASSEPGTAGGGYTF. This chain connects TRBV7-2 to TRBJ1-2, with a weak D call TRBD1 (5 bases). The V gene's germline CDR1 is SGHTA and CDR2 FQGNSA. The CDR3 runs to 15 residues. Trimming pared 5 bases from V and 7 bases from J, leaving 20 bases between.

The rearrangement uses TRBV6-5 and TRBJ2-2, with D possibly matching TRBD2 (5 bases). The CDR3 is 13 residues long. Trimming pared 4 bases from V and 7 bases from J, leaving 10 bases between. Germline CDR1 MNHEY, CDR2 SVGAGI. The CDR3 protein is CASSSAAGGELFF. CDR3 in DNA: TGTGCCAGCAGTTCCGCCGCGGGCGGGGAGCTGTTTTTT.

A note on this clone: The same CDR3 also results from other DNA sequences found in this sample. The V call is TRBV7-9, the J call TRBJ2-3, with TRBD2 matching over 14 bases. The CDR3 consists of 15 residues. With V trimmed by 5 bases and J by 5 bases, 3 bases remained unmatched. CDR1 and CDR2 from the germline V gene are SEHNR and FQNEAQ (reference sequence). The CDR3 region is CASSPGLAGGDTQYF. CDR3 DNA: TGTGCCAGCAGCCCAGGACTAGCGGGAGGAGATACGCAGTATTTT.

V and J are TRBV18 and TRBJ2-7; TRBD2 is a possible D gene (5 bases). Germline values: CDR1 KGHSH, CDR2 LQKENI. V was trimmed by 6 bases and J by 4 bases, leaving 16 bases between them. The CDR3 is made up of 14 amino acids. This chain's CDR3 is CASSPDSSPYEQYF. CDR3 coding DNA: TGTGCCAGCTCCCCTGATTCTAGCCCGTACGAGCAGTACTTC.

Here the CDR3 DNA reads TGTGCCAGCAGTGGGTGGACAGGGCAGGAATATGGCTACACCTTC. It yields the protein CASSGWTGQEYGYTF. This chain links TRBV28 with TRBJ1-2; 8 nucleotides agree with TRBD1. CDR3 length: 15 amino acids. V was clipped by 5 bases and J by 5 bases; unmatched bases: 10. The germline CDR1 and CDR2 sequences are MDHEN and SYDVKM.

The V and J genes are TRBV28 and TRBJ1-5; D call uncertain. Germline V gene sequence: CDR1 MDHEN, CDR2 SYDVKM. The V end was cut by 1 base, the J end by 7 bases, with 8 bases between. CDR3 size: 13 residues. As DNA, the CDR3 is TGTGCCAGCAGTTTATTGAAGCGGCAGCCCCAGCATTTT. Protein: CASSLLKRQPQHF.

DNA of the CDR3: TGCGCCAGCACCCCTTCCGGGGACTATGGCTACACCTTC. The encoded protein is CASTPSGDYGYTF. The chain uses TRBV5-1 and TRBJ1-2, with no clear D. The germline V gene encodes CDR1 SGHRS and CDR2 YFSETQ. There are 13 residues in the CDR3. V lost 6 bases to trimming and J lost 3 bases, with 12 bases between them.

The V gene is TRBV6-1, the J gene TRBJ1-1; D call uncertain. CDR3 length: 10 residues. CDR1 is MNHNS, CDR2 SASEGT, per germline. The V gene lost 1 base and the J gene lost 8 bases, with 2 bases spanning the gap. CDR3 loop: CASSEEEAFF. For the CDR3, the DNA is TGTGCCAGCAGTGAAGAAGAAGCTTTCTTT.